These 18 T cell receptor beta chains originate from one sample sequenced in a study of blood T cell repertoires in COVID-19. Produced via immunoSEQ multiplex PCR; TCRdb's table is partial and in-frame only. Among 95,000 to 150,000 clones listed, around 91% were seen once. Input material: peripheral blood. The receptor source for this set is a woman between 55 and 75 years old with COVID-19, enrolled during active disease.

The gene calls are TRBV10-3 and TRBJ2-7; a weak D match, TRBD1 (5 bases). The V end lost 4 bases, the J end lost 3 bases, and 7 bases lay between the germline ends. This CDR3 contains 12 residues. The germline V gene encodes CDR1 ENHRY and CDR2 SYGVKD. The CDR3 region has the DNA TGTGCCATCAGTGGGACAATCTACGAGCAGTACTTC. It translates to CAISGTIYEQYF.

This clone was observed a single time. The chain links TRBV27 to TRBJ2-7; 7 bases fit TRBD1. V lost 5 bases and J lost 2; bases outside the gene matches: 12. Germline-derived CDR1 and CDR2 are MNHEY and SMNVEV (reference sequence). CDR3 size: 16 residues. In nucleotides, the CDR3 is TGTGCCAGCAGTACTCGACAGGGAGAGAGGCCCTACGAGCAGTACTTC. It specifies CASSTRQGERPYEQYF.

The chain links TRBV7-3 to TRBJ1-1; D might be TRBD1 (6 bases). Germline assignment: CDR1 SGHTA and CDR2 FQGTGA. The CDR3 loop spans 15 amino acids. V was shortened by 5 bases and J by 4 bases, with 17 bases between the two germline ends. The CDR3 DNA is TGTGCCAGCAGCCCCCTGGCGGGGGCGACCACTGAAGCTTTCTTT. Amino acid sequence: CASSPLAGATTEAFF.

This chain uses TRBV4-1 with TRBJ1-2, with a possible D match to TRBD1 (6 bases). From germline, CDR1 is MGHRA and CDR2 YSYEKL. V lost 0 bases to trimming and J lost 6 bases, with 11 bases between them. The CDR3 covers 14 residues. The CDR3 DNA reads TGCGCCAGCAGCCAAGAGGGCAGGGGAGATGGCTACACCTTC. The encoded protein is CASSQEGRGDGYTF.

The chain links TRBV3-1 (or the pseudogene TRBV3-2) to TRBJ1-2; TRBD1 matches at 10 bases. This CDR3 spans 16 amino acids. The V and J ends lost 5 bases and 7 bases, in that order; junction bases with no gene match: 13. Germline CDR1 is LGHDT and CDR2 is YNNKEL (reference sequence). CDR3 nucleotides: TGTGCCAGCAGCTACGGACGGGACAGGGGTTTTCTTGGCTACACCTTC. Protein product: CASSYGRDRGFLGYTF.

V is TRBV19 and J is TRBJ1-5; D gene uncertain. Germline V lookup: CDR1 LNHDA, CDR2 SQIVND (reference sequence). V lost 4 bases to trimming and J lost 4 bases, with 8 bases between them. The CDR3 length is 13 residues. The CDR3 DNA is TGTGCCAGTAGTACTACGAAAAATCAGCCCCAGCATTTT. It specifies CASSTTKNQPQHF.

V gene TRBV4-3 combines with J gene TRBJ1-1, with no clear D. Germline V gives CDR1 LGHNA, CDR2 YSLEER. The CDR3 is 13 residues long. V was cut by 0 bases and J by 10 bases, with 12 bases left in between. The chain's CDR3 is CASSQDLYLIAFF. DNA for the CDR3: TGCGCCAGCAGCCAAGATCTCTACTTAATAGCTTTCTTT.

The CDR3, as DNA: TGTGCCAGCAGCCCCGGGACATCCTACGAGCAGTACTTC. Amino acids: CASSPGTSYEQYF. The gene calls are TRBV7-2 and TRBJ2-7; a weak D match, TRBD1 (6 bases). V lost 5 bases and J 1 base, leaving 9 bases between the germline ends. The CDR3 runs 13 residues. CDR1 is SGHTA, CDR2 FQGNSA, per germline.

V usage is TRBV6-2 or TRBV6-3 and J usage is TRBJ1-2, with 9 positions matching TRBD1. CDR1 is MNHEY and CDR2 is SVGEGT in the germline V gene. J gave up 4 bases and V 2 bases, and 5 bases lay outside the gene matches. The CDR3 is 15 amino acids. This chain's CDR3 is CASSYTRTGAYGYTF. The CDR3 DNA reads TGTGCCAGCAGTTACACGAGGACAGGGGCCTATGGCTACACCTTC.

CDR3 sequence (DNA): TGCAGTGCTAGTACAAACAGGGGACGCGGCTACACCTTC. Its translation: CSASTNRGRGYTF. The chain combines TRBV20-1 with TRBJ1-2; 7 bases align to TRBD1. Germline V lookup: CDR1 DFQATT, CDR2 SNEGSKA (reference sequence). The CDR3 has 13 amino acids. Unmatched junction bases numbered 9, after V lost 3 bases and J lost 8 bases.

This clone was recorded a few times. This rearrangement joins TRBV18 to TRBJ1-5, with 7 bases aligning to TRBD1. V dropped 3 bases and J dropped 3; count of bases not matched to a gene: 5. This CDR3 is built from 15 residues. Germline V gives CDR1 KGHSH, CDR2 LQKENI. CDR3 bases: TGTGCCAGCTCACCTACAGGGGTTACCAATCAGCCCCAGCATTTT. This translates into CASSPTGVTNQPQHF.

Here the CDR3 reads CASSLTGFYEQYF. The CDR3 region has the DNA TGTGCCAGCAGCTTAACAGGGTTCTACGAGCAGTACTTC. The rearrangement joins TRBV5-5 to TRBJ2-7; the D gene is possibly TRBD1 (6 bases). The CDR3 has 13 residues. The V gene's germline CDR1 is SGHKS and CDR2 YYEKEE (reference sequence). The V gene lost 2 bases and the J gene lost 3 bases, with 9 bases spanning the gap. Drawing the rest from reference TRBV5-5 and TRBJ2-7, the complete variable domain is DAGVTQSPTHLIKTRGQQVTLRCSPISGHKSVSWYQQVLGQGPQFIFQYYEKEERGRGNFPDRFSARQFPNYSSELNVNALLLGDSALYLCASSLTGFYEQYFGPGTRLTVT.

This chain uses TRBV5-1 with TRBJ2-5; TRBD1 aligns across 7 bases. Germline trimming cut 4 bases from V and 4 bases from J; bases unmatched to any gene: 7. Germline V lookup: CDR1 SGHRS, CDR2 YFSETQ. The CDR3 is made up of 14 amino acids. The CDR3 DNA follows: TGCGCCAGCAGCCTACAGGGGATAGGAGAGACCCAGTACTTC. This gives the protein CASSLQGIGETQYF.

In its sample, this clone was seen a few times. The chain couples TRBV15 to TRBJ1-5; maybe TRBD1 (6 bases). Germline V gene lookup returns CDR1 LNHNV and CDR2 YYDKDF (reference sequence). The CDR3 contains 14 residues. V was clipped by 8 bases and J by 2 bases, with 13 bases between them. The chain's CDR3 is CATGGGPGNQPQHF. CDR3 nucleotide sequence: TGTGCCACCGGGGGGGGGCCAGGCAATCAGCCCCAGCATTTT.

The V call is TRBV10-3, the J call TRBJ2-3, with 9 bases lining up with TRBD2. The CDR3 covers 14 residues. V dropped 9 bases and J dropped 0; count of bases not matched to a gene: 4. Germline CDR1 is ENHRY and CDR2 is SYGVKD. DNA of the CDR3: TGTGCCATGCGGGGGGGTGAAAGCACAGATACGCAGTATTTT. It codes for CAMRGGESTDTQYF.

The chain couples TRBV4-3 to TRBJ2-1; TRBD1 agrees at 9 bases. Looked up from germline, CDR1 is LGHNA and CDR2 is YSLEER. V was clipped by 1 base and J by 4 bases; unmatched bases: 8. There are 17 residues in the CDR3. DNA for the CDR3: TGCGCCAGCAGCCAAGGTGGAGGGACAGGGAGTTACAATGAGCAGTTCTTC. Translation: CASSQGGGTGSYNEQFF.

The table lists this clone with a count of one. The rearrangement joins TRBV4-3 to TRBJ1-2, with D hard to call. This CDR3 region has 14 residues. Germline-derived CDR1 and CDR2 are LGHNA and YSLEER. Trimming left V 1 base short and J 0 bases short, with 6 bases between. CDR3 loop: CASSQVGANYGYTF. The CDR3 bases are TGCGCCAGCAGCCAAGTGGGCGCTAACTATGGCTACACCTTC.

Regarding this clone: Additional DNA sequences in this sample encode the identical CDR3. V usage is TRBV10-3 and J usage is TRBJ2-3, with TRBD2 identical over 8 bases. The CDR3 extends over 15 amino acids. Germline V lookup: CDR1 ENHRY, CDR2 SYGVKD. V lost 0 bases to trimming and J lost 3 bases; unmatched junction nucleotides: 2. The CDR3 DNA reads TGTGCCATCAGTGAGTCGAGCGGGGGTACAGATACGCAGTATTTT. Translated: CAISESSGGTDTQYF.